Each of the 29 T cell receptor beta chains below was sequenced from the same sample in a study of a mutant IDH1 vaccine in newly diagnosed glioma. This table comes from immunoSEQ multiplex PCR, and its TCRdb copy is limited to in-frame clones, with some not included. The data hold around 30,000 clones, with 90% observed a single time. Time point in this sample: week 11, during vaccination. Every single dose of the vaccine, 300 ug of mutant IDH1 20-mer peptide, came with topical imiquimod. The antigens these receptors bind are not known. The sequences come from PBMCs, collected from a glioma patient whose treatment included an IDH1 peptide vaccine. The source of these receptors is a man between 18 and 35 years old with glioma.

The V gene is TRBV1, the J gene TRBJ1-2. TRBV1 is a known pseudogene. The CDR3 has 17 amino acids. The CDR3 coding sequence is TGCACCAGCAGCCCGGAGGGGGGAACAAGAAGGAGGGGTGGCTACACCTTC. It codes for CTSSPEGGTRRRGGYTF.

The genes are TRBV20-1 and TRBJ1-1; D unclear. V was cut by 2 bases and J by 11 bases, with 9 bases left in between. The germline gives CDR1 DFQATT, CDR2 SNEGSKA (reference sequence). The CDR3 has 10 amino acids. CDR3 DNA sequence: TGCAGTGCTAGATCGGGCAGGGCTTTCTTT. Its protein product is CSARSGRAFF.

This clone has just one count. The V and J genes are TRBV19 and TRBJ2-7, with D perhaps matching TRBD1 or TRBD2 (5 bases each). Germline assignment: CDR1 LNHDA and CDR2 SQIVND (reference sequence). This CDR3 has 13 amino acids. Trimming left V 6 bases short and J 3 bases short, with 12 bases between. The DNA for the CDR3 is TGTGCCAGTAGCCCTCGGGGCCTCTACGAGCAGTACTTC. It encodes CASSPRGLYEQYF.

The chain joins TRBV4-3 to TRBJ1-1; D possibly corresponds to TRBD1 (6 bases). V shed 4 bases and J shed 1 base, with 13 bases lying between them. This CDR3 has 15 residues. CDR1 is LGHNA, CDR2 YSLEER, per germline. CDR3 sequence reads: CASSPTTRGNTEAFF. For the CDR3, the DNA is TGCGCCAGCAGCCCCACCACCAGGGGGAACACTGAAGCTTTCTTT.

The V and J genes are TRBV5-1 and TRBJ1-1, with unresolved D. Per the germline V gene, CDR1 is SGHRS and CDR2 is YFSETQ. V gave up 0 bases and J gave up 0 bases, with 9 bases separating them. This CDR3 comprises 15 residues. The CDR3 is CASSLAAGMNTEAFF. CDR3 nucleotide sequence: TGCGCCAGCAGCTTGGCCGCCGGAATGAACACTGAAGCTTTCTTT.

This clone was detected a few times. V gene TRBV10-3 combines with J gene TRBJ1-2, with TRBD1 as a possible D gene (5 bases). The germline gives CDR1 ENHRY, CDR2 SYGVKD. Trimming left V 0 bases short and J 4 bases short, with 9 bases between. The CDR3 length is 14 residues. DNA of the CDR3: TGTGCCATCAGTGAGTCGGGACGTACCTATGGCTACACCTTC. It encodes CAISESGRTYGYTF.

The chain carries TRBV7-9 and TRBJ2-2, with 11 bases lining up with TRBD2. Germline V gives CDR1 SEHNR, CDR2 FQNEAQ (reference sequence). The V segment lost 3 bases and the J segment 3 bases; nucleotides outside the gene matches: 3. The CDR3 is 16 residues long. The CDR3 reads CASSLVAGGDTGELFF. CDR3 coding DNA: TGTGCCAGCAGCTTGGTAGCGGGAGGGGACACCGGGGAGCTGTTTTTT.

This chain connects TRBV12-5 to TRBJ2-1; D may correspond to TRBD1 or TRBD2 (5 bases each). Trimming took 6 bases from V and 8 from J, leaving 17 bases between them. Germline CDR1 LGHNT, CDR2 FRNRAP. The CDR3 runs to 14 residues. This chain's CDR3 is CASGAGTLGDEQFF. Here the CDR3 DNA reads TGTGCTAGTGGGGCCGGGACCCTGGGGGATGAGCAGTTCTTC.

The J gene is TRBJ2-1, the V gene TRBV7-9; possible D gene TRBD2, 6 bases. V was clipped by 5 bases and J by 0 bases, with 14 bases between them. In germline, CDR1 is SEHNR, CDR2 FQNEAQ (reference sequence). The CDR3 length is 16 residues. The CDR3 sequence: CASSPAGLSSYNEQFF. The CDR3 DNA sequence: TGTGCCAGCAGCCCCGCGGGACTTAGCTCCTACAATGAGCAGTTCTTC.

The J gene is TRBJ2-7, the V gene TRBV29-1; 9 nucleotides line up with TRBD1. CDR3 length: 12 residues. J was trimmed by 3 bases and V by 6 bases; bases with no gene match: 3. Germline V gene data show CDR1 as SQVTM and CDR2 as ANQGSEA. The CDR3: CSVGTGFYEQYF. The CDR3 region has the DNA TGCAGCGTCGGGACAGGGTTCTACGAGCAGTACTTC.

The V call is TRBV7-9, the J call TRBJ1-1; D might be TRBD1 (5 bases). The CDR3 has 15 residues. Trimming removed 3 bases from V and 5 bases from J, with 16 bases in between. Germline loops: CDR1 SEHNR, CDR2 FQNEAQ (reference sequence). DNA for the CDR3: TGTGCCAGCAGCTTCTCACCGGGACGGGGAACTGAAGCTTTCTTT. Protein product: CASSFSPGRGTEAFF.

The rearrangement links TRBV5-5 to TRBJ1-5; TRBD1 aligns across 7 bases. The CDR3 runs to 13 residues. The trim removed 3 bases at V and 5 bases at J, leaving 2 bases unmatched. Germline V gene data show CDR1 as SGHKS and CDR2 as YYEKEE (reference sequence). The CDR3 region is CASSWTGDQPQHF. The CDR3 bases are TGTGCCAGCAGCTGGACAGGTGATCAGCCCCAGCATTTT.

The CDR3 nucleotides are TGTGCCAGCAGCCCAGACACCTACAATGAGCAGTTCTTC. The encoded protein is CASSPDTYNEQFF. J is TRBJ2-1 and V is TRBV6-5; D is unresolved. V shed 6 bases and J shed 2 bases, with 8 bases lying between them. CDR1 MNHEY and CDR2 SVGAGI come from the germline V gene. The CDR3 runs 13 residues.

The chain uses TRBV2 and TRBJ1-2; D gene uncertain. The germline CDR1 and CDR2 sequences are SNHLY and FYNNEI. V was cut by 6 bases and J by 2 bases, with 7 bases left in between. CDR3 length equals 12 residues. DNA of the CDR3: TGTGCCAGCAGGAAGGACAACTATGGCTACACCTTC. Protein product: CASRKDNYGYTF.

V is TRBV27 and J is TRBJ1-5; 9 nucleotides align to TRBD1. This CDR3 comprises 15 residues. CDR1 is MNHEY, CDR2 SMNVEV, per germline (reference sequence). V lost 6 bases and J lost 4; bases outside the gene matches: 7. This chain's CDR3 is CASSRTGGENQPQHF. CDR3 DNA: TGTGCCAGCAGCCGCACAGGGGGCGAAAATCAGCCCCAGCATTTT.

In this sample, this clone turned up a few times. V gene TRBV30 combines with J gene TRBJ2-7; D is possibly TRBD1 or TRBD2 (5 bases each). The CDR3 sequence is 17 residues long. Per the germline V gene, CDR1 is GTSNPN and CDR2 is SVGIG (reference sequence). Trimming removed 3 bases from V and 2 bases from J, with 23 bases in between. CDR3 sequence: CAWRTQRRGSKAYEQYF. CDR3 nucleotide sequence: TGTGCCTGGAGAACGCAACGCCGGGGCTCGAAGGCCTACGAGCAGTACTTC.

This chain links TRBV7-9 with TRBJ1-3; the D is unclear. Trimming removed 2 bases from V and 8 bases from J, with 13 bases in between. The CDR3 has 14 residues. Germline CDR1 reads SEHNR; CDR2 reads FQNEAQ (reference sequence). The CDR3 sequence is CASSLLSSPDTIYF. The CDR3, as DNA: TGTGCCAGCAGCTTACTGTCTTCCCCGGACACCATATATTTT.

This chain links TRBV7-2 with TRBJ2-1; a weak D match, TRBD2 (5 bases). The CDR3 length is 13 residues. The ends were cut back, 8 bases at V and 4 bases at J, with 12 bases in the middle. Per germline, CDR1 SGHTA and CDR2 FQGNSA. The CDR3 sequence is CASGPRGYNEQFF. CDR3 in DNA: TGTGCCAGCGGCCCCCGGGGATACAATGAGCAGTTCTTC.

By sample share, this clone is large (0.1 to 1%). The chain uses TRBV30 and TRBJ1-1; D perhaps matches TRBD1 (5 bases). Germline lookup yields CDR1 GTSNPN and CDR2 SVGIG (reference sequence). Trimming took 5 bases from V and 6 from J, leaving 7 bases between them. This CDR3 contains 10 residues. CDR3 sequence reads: CAWSGPEAFF. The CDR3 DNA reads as TGTGCCTGGTCGGGACCTGAAGCTTTCTTT.

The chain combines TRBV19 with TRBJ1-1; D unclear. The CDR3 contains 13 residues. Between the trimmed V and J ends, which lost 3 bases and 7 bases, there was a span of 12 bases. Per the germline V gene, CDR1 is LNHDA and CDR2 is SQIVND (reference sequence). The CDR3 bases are TGTGCCAGTAGTATTAGGGCGGAAAGTGAAGCTTTCTTT. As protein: CASSIRAESEAFF. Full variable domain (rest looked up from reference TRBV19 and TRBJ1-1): DGGITQSPKYLFRKEGQNVTLSCEQNLNHDAMYWYRQDPGQGLRLIYYSQIVNDFQKGDIAEGYSVSREKKESFPLTVTSAQKNPTAFYLCASSIRAESEAFFGQGTRLTVV.

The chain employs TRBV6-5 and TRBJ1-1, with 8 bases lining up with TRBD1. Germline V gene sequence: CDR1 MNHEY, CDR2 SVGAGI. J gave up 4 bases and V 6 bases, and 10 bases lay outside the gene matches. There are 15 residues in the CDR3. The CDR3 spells CASRDYDRGGTEAFF. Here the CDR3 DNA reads TGTGCCAGCAGGGACTATGACAGGGGTGGCACTGAAGCTTTCTTT.

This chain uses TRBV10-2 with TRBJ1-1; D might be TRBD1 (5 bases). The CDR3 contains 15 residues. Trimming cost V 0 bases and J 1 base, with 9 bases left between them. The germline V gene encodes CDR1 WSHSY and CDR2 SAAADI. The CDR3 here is CASSESWRGNTEAFF. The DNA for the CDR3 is TGCGCCAGCAGTGAGTCGTGGAGGGGGAACACTGAAGCTTTCTTT.

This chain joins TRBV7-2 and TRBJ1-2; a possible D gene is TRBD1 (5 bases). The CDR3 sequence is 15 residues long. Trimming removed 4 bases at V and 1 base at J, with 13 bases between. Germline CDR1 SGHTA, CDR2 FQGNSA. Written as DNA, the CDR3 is TGTGCCAGCAGCTACGACGGGGGACTTAACTATGGCTACACCTTC. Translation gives CASSYDGGLNYGYTF.

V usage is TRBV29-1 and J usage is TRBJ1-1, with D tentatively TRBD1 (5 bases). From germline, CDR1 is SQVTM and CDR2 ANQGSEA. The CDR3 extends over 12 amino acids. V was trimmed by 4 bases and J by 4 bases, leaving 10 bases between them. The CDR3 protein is CSVGGVGTEAFF. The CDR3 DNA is TGCAGCGTTGGAGGGGTGGGCACTGAAGCTTTCTTT.

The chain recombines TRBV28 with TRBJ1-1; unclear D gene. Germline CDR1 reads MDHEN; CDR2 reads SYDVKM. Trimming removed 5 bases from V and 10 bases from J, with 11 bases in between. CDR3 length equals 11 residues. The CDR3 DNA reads TGTGCCAGCAGTCTAACCGGCGGAGCTTTCTTT. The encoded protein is CASSLTGGAFF.

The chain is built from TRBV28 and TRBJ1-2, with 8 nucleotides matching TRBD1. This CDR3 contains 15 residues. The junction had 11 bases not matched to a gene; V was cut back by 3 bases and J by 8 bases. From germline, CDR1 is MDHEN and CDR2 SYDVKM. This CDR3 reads CASSFDRTGSRGYTF. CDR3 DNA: TGTGCCAGCAGTTTCGACAGGACAGGGTCTAGGGGCTACACCTTC.

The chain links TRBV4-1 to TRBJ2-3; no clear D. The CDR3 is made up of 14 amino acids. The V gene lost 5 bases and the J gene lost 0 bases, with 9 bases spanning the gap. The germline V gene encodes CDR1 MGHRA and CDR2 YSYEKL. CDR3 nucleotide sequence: TGCGCCAGCAGCTTATTAGCTAGCACAGATACGCAGTATTTT. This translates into CASSLLASTDTQYF.

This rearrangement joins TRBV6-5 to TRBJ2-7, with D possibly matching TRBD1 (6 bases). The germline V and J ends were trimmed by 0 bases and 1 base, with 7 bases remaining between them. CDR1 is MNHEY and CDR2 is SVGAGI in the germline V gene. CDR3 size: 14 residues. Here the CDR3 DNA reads TGTGCCAGCAGTTACTCACAGGGTTCCTACGAGCAGTACTTC. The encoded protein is CASSYSQGSYEQYF.

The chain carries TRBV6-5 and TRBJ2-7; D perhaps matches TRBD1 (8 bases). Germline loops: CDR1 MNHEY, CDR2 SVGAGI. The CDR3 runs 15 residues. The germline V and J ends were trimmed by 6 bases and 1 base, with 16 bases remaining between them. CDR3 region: CASRPDRGGSYEQYF. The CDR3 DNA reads TGTGCCAGCAGACCCGACAGGGGAGGGTCCTACGAGCAGTACTTC.